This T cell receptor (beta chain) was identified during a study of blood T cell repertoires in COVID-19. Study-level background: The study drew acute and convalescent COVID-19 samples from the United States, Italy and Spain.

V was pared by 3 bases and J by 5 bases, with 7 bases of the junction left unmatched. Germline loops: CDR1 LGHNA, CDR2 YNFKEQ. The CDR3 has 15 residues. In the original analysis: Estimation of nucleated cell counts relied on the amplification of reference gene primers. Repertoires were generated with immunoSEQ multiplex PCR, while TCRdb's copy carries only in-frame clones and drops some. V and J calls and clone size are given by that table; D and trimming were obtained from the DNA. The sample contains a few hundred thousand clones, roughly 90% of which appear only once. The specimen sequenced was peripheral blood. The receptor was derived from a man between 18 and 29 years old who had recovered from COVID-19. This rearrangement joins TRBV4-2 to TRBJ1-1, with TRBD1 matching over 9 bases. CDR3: CASSQSGQGWTEAFF. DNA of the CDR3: TGTGCCAGCAGCCAGTCCGGACAGGGGTGGACTGAAGCTTTCTTT.